One and the same sample provided the 31 T cell receptor beta chains below, sequenced in a study of CD8 T cells in Susac syndrome (dated by TCRdb to about 2019). Receptor amplification or capture employed the immunoSEQ multiplex PCR assay. RNA was extracted using the RNeasy kit, and roughly 0.45 to 1 microgram was reverse transcribed with random hexamers. TCRdb handled the public reads itself, with Q25 trimming in fastp and clone calling in MiXCR, and kept productive beta chains. For every CDR3 protein sequence, its rows merge into one entry that carries the most common genes and DNA. The sample has about 18,000 distinct CDR3 sequences on record, 90% to 95% of them singletons. Jointly, the top ten make up about 0.23% of the sample. The sequenced material came from CD8+ T cells from PBMCs. The receptors here all came from a human donor in good health.

A note on this clonotype: One end of the junction fails to match germline, which may point to a read error. J is TRBJ1-5 and V is TRBV30; the D is unclear. CDR3 size: 13 residues. Germline CDR1 reads GTSNPN; CDR2 reads SVGIG (reference sequence). CDR3 bases: TGTGCCGGGAGTCTTGATAGCAATCAGCCCCAGCATTTT. Residues: CAGSLDSNQPQHF.

This clonotype was observed a single time. This is likely a read error, given that the CDR3 carries no conserved phenylalanine or tryptophan at its end. The chain has TRBV13 and TRBJ2-1, with TRBD2 as a possible D gene (6 bases). V lost 4 bases, J lost 6 bases, and 13 bases lay in between. Germline V gives CDR1 PRHDT, CDR2 FYEKMQ (reference sequence). The CDR3 has 14 amino acids. The CDR3 region has the DNA TGTGCCAGCAGCTCCCGACGGGGACTCAATGAGCAGTTCATA. Its protein is CASSSRRGLNEQFI.

The V gene is TRBV10-3, the J gene TRBJ2-1; 10 bases line up with TRBD1. With V trimmed by 3 bases and J by 7 bases, 12 bases remained unmatched. CDR1 ENHRY and CDR2 SYGVKD come from the germline V gene. The CDR3 extends over 17 amino acids. CDR3 region: CAISDRDRGESPNEQFF. In nucleotides, the CDR3 is TGTGCCATCAGTGATAGGGACAGGGGTGAAAGTCCTAATGAGCAGTTCTTC.

The rearrangement joins TRBV4-3 to TRBJ2-1; no clear D. Deletions cut 0 bases from V and 9 bases from J, with 15 bases between. The germline gives CDR1 LGHNA, CDR2 YSLEER. CDR3 length: 15 residues. The CDR3 region has the DNA TGCGCCAGCAGCCAAGATTCGGACCCAGCGCTTGAGCAGTTCTTC. Protein sequence: CASSQDSDPALEQFF.

The chain carries TRBV19 and TRBJ2-1; perhaps TRBD2 as D (6 bases). The V gene lost 7 bases and the J gene lost 6 bases, with 10 bases spanning the gap. This CDR3 contains 12 residues. Germline V gives CDR1 LNHDA, CDR2 SQIVND (reference sequence). Here the CDR3 DNA reads TGTGCCAGTACGGGACTCAGCAATGAGCAGTTCTTC. Protein product: CASTGLSNEQFF.

The chain combines TRBV13 with TRBJ1-4, with D hard to call. The V gene's germline CDR1 is PRHDT and CDR2 FYEKMQ (reference sequence). With 2 bases removed from V and 9 bases from J, the gap between germline ends came to 13 bases. The CDR3 is made up of 14 amino acids. CDR3 loop: CASSLRTGRKKLFF. In DNA form, the CDR3 reads TGTGCCAGCAGCTTAAGGACTGGGCGGAAAAAACTGTTTTTT.

The rearrangement joins TRBV27 to TRBJ1-2, with TRBD1 matching over 7 bases. The CDR3 contains 11 residues. Unmatched junction bases numbered 1, after V lost 6 bases and J lost 6 bases. Germline lookup yields CDR1 MNHEY and CDR2 SMNVEV (reference sequence). CDR3 sequence: CASRGGDGYTF. The CDR3 DNA reads TGTGCCAGCAGAGGGGGCGATGGCTACACCTTC.

The gene calls are TRBV9 and TRBJ2-5, with a possible D match to TRBD2 (5 bases). V shed 5 bases and J shed 2 bases, with 10 bases lying between them. Germline CDR1 SGDLS, CDR2 YYNGEE. CDR3 length: 13 amino acids. CDR3 sequence (DNA): TGTGCCAGCAGGAGGAGCGGACAAGAGACCCAGTACTTC. Translating gives CASRRSGQETQYF.

The chain combines TRBV9 with TRBJ2-7; D is perhaps TRBD2 (6 bases). Trimming left V 0 bases short and J 2 bases short, with 15 bases between. The germline CDR1 and CDR2 sequences are SGDLS and YYNGEE. CDR3 size: 16 residues. The CDR3 region is CASSVESGSTPYEQYF. CDR3 in DNA: TGTGCCAGCAGCGTAGAAAGCGGGTCTACCCCCTACGAGCAGTACTTC. Full variable domain (remainder filled in from reference TRBV9 and TRBJ2-7): DSGVTQTPKHLITATGQRVTLRCSPRSGDLSVYWYQQSLDQGLQFLIQYYNGEERAKGNILERFSAQQFPDLHSELNLSSLELGDSALYFCASSVESGSTPYEQYFGPGTRLTVT.

The chain uses TRBV7-2 and TRBJ1-4; D may be TRBD1 (5 bases). Germline CDR1 SGHTA, CDR2 FQGNSA. The CDR3 has 19 amino acids. V lost 3 bases, J lost 0 bases, and 20 bases lay in between. CDR3 residues: CASSLKGTGRGATNEKLFF. CDR3 in DNA: TGTGCCAGCAGCTTGAAAGGGACGGGACGAGGGGCAACTAATGAAAAACTGTTTTTT.

The V gene is TRBV28, the J gene TRBJ2-3, with D perhaps TRBD2 (6 bases). Trimming shortened V by 4 bases and J by 3 bases, and 14 bases separated the two germline ends. The CDR3 consists of 15 residues. CDR1 is MDHEN, CDR2 SYDVKM, per germline. CDR3: CASSWVSEGTDTQYF. CDR3 nucleotides: TGTGCCAGCAGTTGGGTTTCGGAGGGAACAGATACGCAGTATTTT.

The genes are TRBV10-3 and TRBJ2-3; tentative D call: TRBD1 (5 bases). Germline V lookup: CDR1 ENHRY, CDR2 SYGVKD. Trimming took off 7 bases at V and 2 bases at J, with 16 bases between the two ends. The CDR3 covers 15 residues. The CDR3 region has the DNA TGTGCCATCATGAGCGAAGAAGGGGACACAGATACGCAGTATTTT. Translation gives CAIMSEEGDTDTQYF.

The CDR3 here is CASRTGTGGTGELFF. CDR3 DNA: TGCGCCAGCAGGACCGGGACAGGGGGCACCGGGGAGCTGTTTTTT. The chain carries TRBV4-1 and TRBJ2-2, with 11 bases identical to TRBD1. The trim removed 6 bases at V and 4 bases at J, leaving 4 bases unmatched. The CDR3 length is 15 residues. Germline V gene lookup returns CDR1 MGHRA and CDR2 YSYEKL.

This chain connects TRBV7-9 to TRBJ2-3; TRBD1 might be the D (5 bases). This CDR3 region has 14 residues. Looked up from germline, CDR1 is SEHNR and CDR2 is FQNEAQ (reference sequence). V dropped 4 bases and J dropped 2 bases, with 10 bases sitting between them. CDR3 sequence: CASSSDRATDTQYF. In DNA form, the CDR3 reads TGTGCCAGCAGCTCAGACAGAGCCACAGATACGCAGTATTTT.

V gene TRBV7-9 combines with J gene TRBJ2-1, with D possibly TRBD1 on 6 matching bases. This CDR3 region has 13 residues. Germline V CDR1 and CDR2: SEHNR, FQNEAQ (reference sequence). The germline V and J ends were trimmed by 4 bases and 8 bases, with 12 bases remaining between them. Here the CDR3 reads CASSSHRDDEQFF. The CDR3 DNA follows: TGTGCCAGCAGCTCTCACAGGGACGATGAGCAGTTCTTC.

This chain joins TRBV25-1 and TRBJ2-5; D is unclear. V lost 6 bases and J 7 bases, leaving 6 bases between the germline ends. This CDR3 is 10 amino acids long. Germline values: CDR1 MGHDK, CDR2 SYGVNS. In nucleotides, the CDR3 is TGTGCCAGCAGGGGTCTGACCCAGTACTTC. Protein product: CASRGLTQYF.

This clonotype was recorded once. This chain connects TRBV7-9 to TRBJ2-1, with unresolved D. The CDR3 is 12 residues long. Germline V gene lookup returns CDR1 SEHNR and CDR2 FQNEAQ (reference sequence). V was pared by 0 bases and J by 9 bases, with 6 bases between. CDR3 DNA: TGTGCCAGCAGCTTAGCAGTTGGTGAGCAGTTCTTC. Protein product: CASSLAVGEQFF.

The V gene is TRBV2, the J gene TRBJ2-1; 7 bases agree with TRBD2. Germline trimming cut 6 bases from V and 2 bases from J; bases unmatched to any gene: 7. The germline gives CDR1 SNHLY, CDR2 FYNNEI. The CDR3 runs 15 residues. The CDR3 loop is CASRQAGIAYNEQFF. The CDR3 DNA sequence: TGTGCCAGCAGACAAGCGGGAATCGCCTACAATGAGCAGTTCTTC.

The gene calls are TRBV27 and TRBJ1-2, with a possible D match to TRBD1 (6 bases). V gave up 3 bases and J gave up 2 bases, with 10 bases separating them. Germline values: CDR1 MNHEY, CDR2 SMNVEV (reference sequence). There are 14 residues in the CDR3. The CDR3 reads CASSFDRFNYGYTF. For the CDR3, the DNA is TGTGCCAGCAGTTTCGACAGGTTCAACTATGGCTACACCTTC.

The genes are TRBV2 and TRBJ2-3; the D gene is possibly TRBD2 (5 bases). This CDR3 contains 13 residues. The germline gives CDR1 SNHLY, CDR2 FYNNEI. Between the trimmed V and J ends, which lost 2 bases and 4 bases, there was a span of 7 bases. CDR3 in amino acids: CASSEISADTQYF. In nucleotides, the CDR3 is TGTGCCAGCAGTGAAATTAGCGCAGATACGCAGTATTTT.

This sequence joins TRBV19 and TRBJ2-6, with TRBD1 matching 8 bases. The length of the CDR3 is 17 residues. The trim removed 1 base at V and 4 bases at J, leaving 6 bases unmatched. Germline V CDR1 and CDR2: LNHDA, SQIVND (reference sequence). The CDR3 sequence: CASSIAGQGAGANVLTF. The CDR3 coding sequence is TGTGCCAGTAGTATAGCCGGACAGGGTGCCGGGGCCAACGTCCTGACTTTC.

The CDR3 DNA reads as TGTGCCAGCAGTTCGGCTAGCGAGATTCACGATACGCAGTATTTT. Translating it yields CASSSASEIHDTQYF. This chain connects TRBV28 to TRBJ2-3, with D perhaps TRBD2 (6 bases). V gave up 4 bases and J gave up 6 bases, with 17 bases separating them. This CDR3 has 15 residues. CDR1 is MDHEN and CDR2 is SYDVKM in the germline V gene.

J is TRBJ2-5 and V is TRBV24-1; 12 bases match TRBD2. This CDR3 has 17 residues. With 0 bases clipped from V and 5 bases from J, the junction kept 6 bases outside the gene matches. Germline CDR1 is KGHDR and CDR2 is SFDVKD. In DNA, the CDR3 is TGTGCCACCAGTGATTTGGCCCCGACTAGCGGGAGTGAGACCCAGTACTTC. Translated, it gives CATSDLAPTSGSETQYF.

J is TRBJ1-5 and V is TRBV5-6; possible D gene TRBD1, 5 bases. CDR3 length equals 13 residues. The V gene's germline CDR1 is SGHDT and CDR2 YYEEEE. Trimming pared 2 bases from V and 9 bases from J, leaving 12 bases between. The CDR3 DNA reads TGTGCCAGCAGCTTCGGGGTTAGGGGGCCCCAGCATTTT. Translating it yields CASSFGVRGPQHF.

The V and J genes are TRBV27 and TRBJ2-1; D possibly matches TRBD1 or TRBD2 (5 bases each). The V gene lost 2 bases and the J gene lost 8 bases, with 25 bases spanning the gap. Germline V CDR1 and CDR2: MNHEY, SMNVEV (reference sequence). CDR3 length equals 18 residues. CDR3 nucleotide sequence: TGTGCCAGCAGTTTAATCACGGCTGGGGCGGGTGGATTACATGAGCAGTTCTTC. It yields the protein CASSLITAGAGGLHEQFF.

J is TRBJ2-1 and V is TRBV14; D remains unclear. Trimming stripped 0 bases from V and 7 bases from J, with 7 bases between. Germline V gene lookup returns CDR1 SGHDN and CDR2 FVKESK. The CDR3 contains 13 residues. The CDR3 DNA follows: TGTGCCAGCAGCCAAGAAAGTTGGAATGAGCAGTTCTTC. This sequence encodes CASSQESWNEQFF.

In nucleotides, the CDR3 is TGTGCCAGCAGTTTTTCGGACAGGGTGGAAGACAAAAACATTCAGTACTTC. Its translation is CASSFSDRVEDKNIQYF. The J gene is TRBJ2-4, the V gene TRBV12-3 or TRBV12-4; the match to TRBD1 covers 8 bases. Trimming removed 3 bases from V and 3 bases from J; junction bases left unmatched: 10. The CDR3 extends over 17 amino acids.

The rearrangement links TRBV7-9 to TRBJ1-5, with no clear D. Between the trimmed V and J ends, which lost 3 bases and 4 bases, there was a span of 4 bases. Per germline, CDR1 SEHNR and CDR2 FQNEAQ (reference sequence). The CDR3 is made up of 12 amino acids. In nucleotides, the CDR3 is TGTGCCAGCAGCTTGGGTAATCAGCCCCAGCATTTT. This gives the protein CASSLGNQPQHF.

The chain links TRBV4-2 to TRBJ1-1; weak D call: TRBD1 (5 bases). Germline CDR1 LGHNA, CDR2 YNFKEQ. V was trimmed by 0 bases and J by 4 bases, leaving 12 bases between them. The length of the CDR3 is 15 residues. CDR3 sequence (DNA): TGTGCCAGCAGCCAAGAAGCCCCGGGGGGCACTGAAGCTTTCTTT. Translating it yields CASSQEAPGGTEAFF.

V and J are TRBV12-5 and TRBJ1-1; maybe TRBD1 (5 bases). The CDR3 totals 17 residues. V lost 0 bases and J lost 3, with 17 bases in between. Germline loops: CDR1 LGHNT, CDR2 FRNRAP. This chain's CDR3 is CASGLVKIRERDTEAFF. The DNA for the CDR3 is TGTGCTAGTGGTTTGGTAAAGATCAGGGAAAGGGACACTGAAGCTTTCTTT.

This sequence joins TRBV11-1 and TRBJ2-5, with 9 bases lining up with TRBD2. V trimming: 0 bases; J trimming: 3 bases; junction bases outside the gene matches: 11. In germline, CDR1 is SGHAT, CDR2 FQDESV (reference sequence). CDR3 size: 18 residues. The CDR3 loop is CASSLALGTSRKKETQYF. The CDR3 nucleotides read TGTGCCAGCAGCTTAGCGCTGGGGACTAGCAGAAAAAAAGAGACCCAGTACTTC.